The 18 T cell receptor beta chains presented below share a single source sample, sequenced in a study of T cell responses to AZD1222 COVID-19 vaccine. Clones were sequenced by immunoSEQ multiplex PCR, and TCRdb holds only the in-frame ones, with some missing. The sample contains 200,000 to 250,000 clones, around 94% of which appear only once. The specimen was peripheral blood, collected 28 days after the second dose of the MenACWY control vaccine. These receptors were taken from an adult who received the MenACWY meningococcal vaccine as a control.

The chain recombines TRBV12-3 or TRBV12-4 with TRBJ1-5; D is unresolved. The CDR3 is 13 amino acids. Trimming took off 1 base at V and 3 bases at J, with 4 bases between the two ends. The CDR3 spells CASSLVDNQPQHF. The CDR3 coding sequence is TGTGCCAGCAGTTTAGTGGACAATCAGCCCCAGCATTTT.

CDR3 residues: CASSHETLYNEQFF. Written as DNA, the CDR3 is TGTGCCAGCAGTCACGAAACCCTCTACAATGAGCAGTTCTTC. V is TRBV6-2 or TRBV6-3 and J is TRBJ2-1; D gene ambiguous. The CDR3 length is 14 residues. From germline, CDR1 is MNHEY and CDR2 SVGEGT. Trimming took 5 bases from V and 3 from J, leaving 11 bases between them.

This chain connects TRBV5-4 to TRBJ2-7, with 8 nucleotides matching TRBD1. Looked up from germline, CDR1 is SGHNT and CDR2 is YYREEE (reference sequence). Trimming at V came to 2 bases and at J to 2 bases, leaving 3 bases not matched to a gene. The CDR3 length is 14 residues. The CDR3 loop reads CASSFGQGTYEQYF. The CDR3 DNA sequence: TGTGCCAGCAGCTTCGGACAGGGAACCTACGAGCAGTACTTC.

The chain carries TRBV18 and TRBJ1-6, with 7 bases aligning to TRBD1. J lost 5 bases, V lost 2 bases, and 6 bases had no gene match. The germline V gene has CDR1 KGHSH and CDR2 LQKENI. This CDR3 is 16 amino acids long. CDR3 residues: CASSPNPGQNNSPLHF. For the CDR3, the DNA is TGTGCCAGCTCACCAAACCCGGGACAGAATAATTCACCCCTCCACTTT.

This CDR3 is CASSRSGGTEAFF. CDR3 sequence (DNA): TGTGCCAGCAGCCGTTCCGGGGGCACTGAAGCTTTCTTT. The chain couples TRBV3-1 (or the pseudogene TRBV3-2) to TRBJ1-1; possible D gene TRBD1, 5 bases. The CDR3 is 13 amino acids. The V and J ends lost 4 bases and 4 bases respectively, with 10 bases between them. Germline CDR1 reads LGHDT; CDR2 reads YNNKEL (reference sequence).

J is TRBJ1-4 and V is TRBV18; 7 bases map to TRBD1. The CDR3 length is 14 residues. Germline loops: CDR1 KGHSH, CDR2 LQKENI. The junction had 2 bases not matched to a gene; V was cut back by 3 bases and J by 4 bases. Here the CDR3 reads CASSPTGYNEKLFF. The CDR3 DNA reads TGTGCCAGCTCACCGACAGGGTATAATGAAAAACTGTTTTTT.

The chain joins TRBV15 to TRBJ2-7, with D maybe TRBD2 (7 bases). V was clipped by 1 base and J by 7 bases, with 20 bases between them. The CDR3 is 16 residues long. The germline gives CDR1 LNHNV, CDR2 YYDKDF (reference sequence). In DNA, the CDR3 is TGTGCCACCAGCAGAGGCACCCACCTAGGGGGAGGGGAGCAGTACTTC. It translates to CATSRGTHLGGGEQYF. Looking up the rest from reference TRBV15 and TRBJ2-7 gives the full variable domain: DAMVIQNPRYQVTQFGKPVTLSCSQTLNHNVMYWYQQKSSQAPKLLFHYYDKDFNNEADTPDNFQSRRPNTSFCFLDIRSPGLGDTAMYLCATSRGTHLGGGEQYFGPGTRLTVT.

The chain uses TRBV2 and TRBJ2-7, with 10 positions matching TRBD2. Unmatched junction bases numbered 9, after V lost 3 bases and J lost 1 base. The CDR3 sequence is 17 residues long. Germline CDR1 is SNHLY and CDR2 is FYNNEI. CDR3 DNA sequence: TGTGCCAGCAGTGACCCCGACTCAGCGGGGGGGTCCTACGAGCAGTACTTC. Its protein product is CASSDPDSAGGSYEQYF. The full variable domain, in which reference TRBV2 and TRBJ2-7 provide the parts outside the CDR3, is EPEVTQTPSHQVTQMGQEVILRCVPISNHLYFYWYRQILGQKVEFLVSFYNNEISEKSEIFDDQFSVERPDGSNFTLKIRSTKLEDSAMYFCASSDPDSAGGSYEQYFGPGTRLTVT.

This clone was detected only once. The chain couples TRBV25-1 to TRBJ1-5; possible D gene TRBD1, 6 bases. The CDR3 has 13 residues. Germline V CDR1 and CDR2: MGHDK, SYGVNS. V was pared by 4 bases and J by 4 bases, with 8 bases between. In DNA, the CDR3 is TGTGCCAGCAGTGCCACAGGGAATCAGCCCCAGCATTTT. This translates into CASSATGNQPQHF.

V gene TRBV5-8 combines with J gene TRBJ2-2; D call uncertain. The CDR3 runs to 15 residues. CDR1 is SGHTS and CDR2 is YDEGEE in the germline V gene. Trimming shortened V by 7 bases and J by 1 base, and 14 bases separated the two germline ends. CDR3 in amino acids: CASEEWAVNTGELFF. The CDR3, as DNA: TGTGCCAGCGAGGAGTGGGCAGTGAACACCGGGGAGCTGTTTTTT.

This clone was picked up one time. The rearrangement joins TRBV9 to TRBJ2-5; D is unresolved. Germline V CDR1 and CDR2: SGDLS, YYNGEE. V was cut by 0 bases and J by 5 bases, with 8 bases left in between. This CDR3 is built from 13 residues. CDR3 nucleotides: TGTGCCAGCAGCGTAGACACCGCCGAGACCCAGTACTTC. Amino acid sequence: CASSVDTAETQYF.

This chain links TRBV12-3 or TRBV12-4 with TRBJ1-1; D not certain. The CDR3 loop spans 11 amino acids. Trimming stripped 3 bases from V and 3 bases from J, with 2 bases between. The CDR3 nucleotides are TGTGCCAGCAGTTTTTACACTGAAGCTTTCTTT. Encoded protein: CASSFYTEAFF.

The V call is TRBV15, the J call TRBJ2-7; 10 bases agree with TRBD1. Germline V gene lookup returns CDR1 LNHNV and CDR2 YYDKDF (reference sequence). This CDR3 spans 15 amino acids. V shed 4 bases, J shed 5 bases, and the junction held 8 bases outside the gene matches. The CDR3 is CATSKGQGTADEQYF. For the CDR3, the DNA is TGTGCCACCAGCAAGGGACAGGGGACGGCCGACGAGCAGTACTTC.

CDR3 nucleotide sequence: TGTGCCGGTTCTCGATGGAGGGACGAGGAAAAACTGTTTTTT. It yields the protein CAGSRWRDEEKLFF. The J gene is TRBJ1-4, the V gene TRBV7-9, with D possibly being TRBD1 (5 bases). Germline V gives CDR1 SEHNR, CDR2 FQNEAQ (reference sequence). The V gene lost 11 bases and the J gene lost 8 bases, with 21 bases spanning the gap. The CDR3 extends over 14 amino acids.

This clone came up once. V gene TRBV9 combines with J gene TRBJ2-5, with TRBD1 as a possible D gene (5 bases). This CDR3 spans 13 amino acids. Trimming took off 3 bases at V and 0 bases at J, with 6 bases between the two ends. The V gene's germline CDR1 is SGDLS and CDR2 YYNGEE. The DNA for the CDR3 is TGTGCCAGCAGCGGCAGGGACCAAGAGACCCAGTACTTC. Its translation: CASSGRDQETQYF.

The chain carries TRBV15 and TRBJ2-7; 9 bases agree with TRBD1. The J segment lost 2 bases and the V segment lost 3 bases, leaving 5 bases of the junction unmatched. CDR1 is LNHNV, CDR2 YYDKDF, per germline (reference sequence). This CDR3 is built from 15 residues. CDR3: CATSREGQGPYEQYF. Written as DNA, the CDR3 is TGTGCCACCAGCAGGGAGGGACAGGGCCCCTACGAGCAGTACTTC.

V gene TRBV30 combines with J gene TRBJ1-2; 9 bases are a match to TRBD1. This CDR3 has 16 amino acids. The germline V gene encodes CDR1 GTSNPN and CDR2 SVGIG (reference sequence). V shed 4 bases, J shed 4 bases, and the junction held 13 bases outside the gene matches. CDR3 coding DNA: TGTGCCTGGAAACCCCCAGGACAGGGGATTATCTATGGCTACACCTTC. Translation: CAWKPPGQGIIYGYTF.

The genes are TRBV7-2 and TRBJ2-7, with TRBD2 matching 14 bases. The V gene's germline CDR1 is SGHTA and CDR2 FQGNSA. Germline trimming cut 5 bases from V and 3 bases from J; bases unmatched to any gene: 3. The CDR3 length is 15 residues. CDR3 protein: CASSRLAGGSYEQYF. The CDR3 DNA reads as TGTGCCAGCAGCAGACTAGCGGGAGGGAGCTACGAGCAGTACTTC.